The clone carrying this T cell receptor beta chain occurred many times. Antigen unknown. The TCR beta library used iRepertoire HTBI primers with Arm-PCR amplification of CDR3. TCRdb reprocessed the multiplex PCR reads via MiXCR and lists one record per CDR3 protein. The sample has about 470,000 distinct CDR3 sequences, about 15% seen once. The time point was: newly diagnosed GD, antithyroid drugs for less than 3 months. Preparation of the TCR library used RNA extracted from PBMCs. The data were taken from a study of regulatory T cells in long-lasting Graves disease. In the study overall: Duration of antithyroid drug therapy among newly diagnosed Graves' patients was under 3 months. The study's findings and limits: Lower TCR diversity was seen in persistent Graves' patients than in newly diagnosed ones.

The germline V gene has CDR1 LNHDA and CDR2 SQIVND (reference sequence). The CDR3 runs to 16 residues. Trimming left V 1 base short and J 5 bases short, with 15 bases between. A further study also used this sample, focusing on T cells in Graves' hyperthyroidism and ophthalmopathy. In that study: Initially, a first-round RT-PCR of the TCR CDR3 employed the HTBI primer set. Most thyroid clonotypes with frequency above 0.001 were detected in blood.

This receptor was identified in a woman in her 30s with Graves disease. The input for sequencing was peripheral blood mononuclear cells (PBMCs), taken at new diagnosis, from a patient treated with antithyroid drugs. The rearrangement links TRBV19 to TRBJ1-5; D is ambiguous. The CDR3 sequence: CASSIATAGGHQPQHF. DNA for the CDR3: TGTGCCAGTAGTATAGCGACCGCAGGCGGTCATCAGCCCCAGCATTTT.